This entry features one TCR beta chain sequence. No cognate antigen has been identified for it. The record has no base qualities; no much larger clone is one base away. V and J lose 6 bases and 4 bases, and a span of 15 bases separates them. Looking up the germline V gene yields CDR1 SGHTA and CDR2 FQGTGA. Including the terminal cysteine and phenylalanine, the CDR3 comprises 14 residues. Of the read, only the CDR3 DNA is kept; its 42 bases are in frame from base 1. This specimen comes from a study of CD8 T cells in Susac syndrome (dated by TCRdb to about 2019). Notes on the research overall: Repertoire sequencing was used to test whether CD8+ T cell activation and differentiation in Susac syndrome was antigen driven. Results the study describes overall, beyond this receptor: The number of individuals in the TCR sequencing and HLA analysis was recognized as being relatively small.

Peripheral blood CD8+ and CD4+ T cells from healthy donors, Susac syndrome patients and multiple sclerosis patients were profiled using high-throughput TCR beta sequencing. Treatment-naive patients with stable or active relapsing-remitting disease fulfilling revised McDonald criteria were used as multiple sclerosis controls. Bulk CD8+ and CD4+ T cells were purified by magnetic negative isolation, whereas CD8+ TEMRA cells were enriched by FACS. Blood was drawn into EDTA tubes, processed within 24 hours, and PBMCs were isolated by density gradient centrifugation. PBMCs intended for TCR sequencing were frozen in liquid nitrogen and were later thawed in a 37 degrees C water bath. Purity of sorted or isolated CD4+, CD8+ and CD8+ TEMRA cells was at least 90%. RNA was extracted with the RNeasy kit and about 0.5 to 1 ug was reverse transcribed using random hexamers. The immunoSEQ multiplex PCR assay, covering 54 Vbeta and 13 Jbeta segments, was used to amplify TCR beta CDR3 regions. PCR amplification bias was corrected using a synthetic template baseline for primer optimization and computational correction. In the source study's methods: Reads were annotated to V, D and J genes according to IMGT and were analyzed with immunoSEQ Analyzer, with only productive sequences retained. To calculate clonality, Shannon entropy was normalized by log2 of the number of productive unique sequences and then subtracted from one. Public and private clones were assessed among the 100 most prevalent clones of each patient and control. Clones were defined as Susac-specific if absent from the healthy and MS cohorts, from 1052 published viral clones and from other ImmuneACCESS disease sequences. TCRdb reprocessing: public reads trimmed at Q25 with fastp, clones called with MiXCR, in-frame beta chains kept. Duplicate CDR3 protein sequences are folded into a single record with the most common DNA and genes. Clone size and V and J calls follow TCRdb, not the original study. This sample comprises approximately 180,000 distinct CDR3 sequences, approximately 96% of them detected only once. The top ten clonotypes cover 0.093% of the sample.

The V and J genes are TRBV7-3 and TRBJ2-5; the D match is possibly TRBD1 or TRBD2, with 5 bases aligned in each. This clonotype was sampled from a human donor with multiple sclerosis. The sample comprised CD4+ T cells from PBMCs. The CDR3 here reads CASSPQGVGETQYF. The bases read TGTGCCAGCAGTCCGCAGGGAGTTGGAGAGACCCAGTACTTC.